This TCR beta chain derives from a study of tumor-infiltrating lymphocytes in oesophageal squamous cell carcinoma. TCRdb redid the calling of the PCR reads with MiXCR, one entry per CDR3 protein. The sample yields approximately 15,000 distinct CDR3 sequences, around 52% seen once. In germline, CDR1 is SGHTA, CDR2 FQGNSA. The CDR3 is 16 residues long, counting both termini. This clonotype has a single count. The conserved closing phenylalanine or tryptophan is absent in this CDR3, likely reflecting a read error. The DNA is omitted, as the CDR3 cannot be located on it reliably, and the CDR3 follows TCRdb's listing.

The V gene is TRBV7-2, the J gene TRBJ2-7. Specimen: esophageal tumor tissue. The clonotype originates from a male donor with esophageal squamous cell carcinoma. CDR3 loop: CASSLNRGPYEQYFGS.